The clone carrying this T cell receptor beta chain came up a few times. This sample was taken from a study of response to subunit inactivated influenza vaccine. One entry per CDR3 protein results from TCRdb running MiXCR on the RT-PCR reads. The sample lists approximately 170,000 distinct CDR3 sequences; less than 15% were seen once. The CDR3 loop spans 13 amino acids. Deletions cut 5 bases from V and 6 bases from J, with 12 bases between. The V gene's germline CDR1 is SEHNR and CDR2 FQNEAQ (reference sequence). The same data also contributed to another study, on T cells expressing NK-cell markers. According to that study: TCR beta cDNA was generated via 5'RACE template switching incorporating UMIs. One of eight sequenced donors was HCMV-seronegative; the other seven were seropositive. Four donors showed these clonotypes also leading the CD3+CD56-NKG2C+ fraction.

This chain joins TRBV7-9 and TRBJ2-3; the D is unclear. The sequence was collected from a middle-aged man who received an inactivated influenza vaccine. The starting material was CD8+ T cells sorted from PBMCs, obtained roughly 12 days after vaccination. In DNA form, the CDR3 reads TGTGCCAGCAGCCCTGCCCCCTCCGATACGCAGTATTTT. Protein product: CASSPAPSDTQYF.